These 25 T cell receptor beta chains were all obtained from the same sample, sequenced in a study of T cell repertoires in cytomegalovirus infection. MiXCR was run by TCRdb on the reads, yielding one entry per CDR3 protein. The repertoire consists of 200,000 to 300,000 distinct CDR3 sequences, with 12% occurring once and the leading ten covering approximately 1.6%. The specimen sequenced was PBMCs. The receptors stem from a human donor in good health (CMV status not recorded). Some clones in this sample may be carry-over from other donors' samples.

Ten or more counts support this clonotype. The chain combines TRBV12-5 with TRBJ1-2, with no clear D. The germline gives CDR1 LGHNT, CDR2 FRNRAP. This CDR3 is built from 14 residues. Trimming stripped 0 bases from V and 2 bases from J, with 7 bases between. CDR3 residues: CASGLVHVNYGYTF. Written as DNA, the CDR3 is TGTGCTAGTGGTTTGGTACACGTGAACTATGGCTACACCTTC.

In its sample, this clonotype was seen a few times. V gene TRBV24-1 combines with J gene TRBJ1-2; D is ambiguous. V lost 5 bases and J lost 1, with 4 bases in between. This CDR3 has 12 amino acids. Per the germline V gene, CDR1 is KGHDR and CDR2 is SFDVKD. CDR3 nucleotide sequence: TGTGCCACCAGTGGCGGTAACTATGGCTACACCTTC. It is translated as CATSGGNYGYTF.

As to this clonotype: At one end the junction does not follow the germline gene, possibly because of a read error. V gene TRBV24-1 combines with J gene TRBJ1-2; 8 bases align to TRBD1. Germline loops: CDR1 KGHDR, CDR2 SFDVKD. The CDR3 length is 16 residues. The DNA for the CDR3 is TGTGCCTCCAGTGATCCCGGGACAGGTGGTAACTATGGCTACACCTTC. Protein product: CASSDPGTGGNYGYTF.

CDR3 DNA: TGTGCCACCCAACGTGCGGAGACCCAGTACTTC. This sequence encodes CATQRAETQYF. The chain links TRBV19 to TRBJ2-5; the D is unclear. V shed 10 bases and J shed 5 bases, with 11 bases lying between them. CDR3 length: 11 residues. In germline, CDR1 is LNHDA, CDR2 SQIVND (reference sequence).

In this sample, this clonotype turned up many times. CDR3 bases: TGTGCCAGCAGCTTAGCACTAGGGGCCTACGAGCAGTACTTC. It yields the protein CASSLALGAYEQYF. The V gene is TRBV7-9, the J gene TRBJ2-7; D could derive from TRBD1 or TRBD2 (5 bases each). The germline gives CDR1 SEHNR, CDR2 FQNEAQ (reference sequence). Trimming stripped 0 bases from V and 2 bases from J, with 8 bases between. CDR3 size: 14 residues.

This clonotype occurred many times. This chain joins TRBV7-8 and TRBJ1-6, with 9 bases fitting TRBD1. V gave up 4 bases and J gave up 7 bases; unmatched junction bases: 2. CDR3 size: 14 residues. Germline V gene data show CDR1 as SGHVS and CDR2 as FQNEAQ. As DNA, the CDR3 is TGTGCCAGCAGCTCGGGACAGGGAAATTCACCCCTCCACTTT. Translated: CASSSGQGNSPLHF.

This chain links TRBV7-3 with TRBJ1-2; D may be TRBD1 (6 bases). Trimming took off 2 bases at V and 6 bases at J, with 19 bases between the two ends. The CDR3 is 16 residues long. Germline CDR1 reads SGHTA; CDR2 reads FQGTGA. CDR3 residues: CASSLPSPQGGNGYTF. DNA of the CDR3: TGTGCCAGCAGCTTACCCTCCCCACAGGGTGGCAATGGCTACACCTTC.

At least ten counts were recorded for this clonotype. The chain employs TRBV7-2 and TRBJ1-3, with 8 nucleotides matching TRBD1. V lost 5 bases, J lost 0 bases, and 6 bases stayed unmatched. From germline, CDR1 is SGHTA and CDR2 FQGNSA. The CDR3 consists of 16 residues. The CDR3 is CASSRDRSFSGNTIYF. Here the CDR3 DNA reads TGTGCCAGCAGCCGGGACAGGAGCTTCTCTGGAAACACCATATATTTT. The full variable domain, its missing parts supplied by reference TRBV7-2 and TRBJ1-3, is GAGVSQSPSNKVTEKGKDVELRCDPISGHTALYWYRQSLGQGLEFLIYFQGNSAPDKSGLPSDRFSAERTGGSVSTLTIQRTQQEDSAVYLCASSRDRSFSGNTIYFGEGSWLTVV.

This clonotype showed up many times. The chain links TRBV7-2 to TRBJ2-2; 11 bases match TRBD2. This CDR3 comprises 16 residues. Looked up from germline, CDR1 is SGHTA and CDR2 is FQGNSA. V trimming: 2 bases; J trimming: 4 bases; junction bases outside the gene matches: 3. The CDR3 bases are TGTGCCAGCAGCTTAAGGGGACTAGCGGTCACCGGGGAGCTGTTTTTT. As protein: CASSLRGLAVTGELFF.

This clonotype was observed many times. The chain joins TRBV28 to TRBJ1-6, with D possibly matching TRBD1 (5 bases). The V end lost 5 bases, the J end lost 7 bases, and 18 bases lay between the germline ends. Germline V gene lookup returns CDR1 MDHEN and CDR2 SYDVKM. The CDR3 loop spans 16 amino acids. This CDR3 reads CASSLVRDGTNSPLHF. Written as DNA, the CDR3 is TGTGCCAGCAGTCTAGTTCGCGACGGGACGAATTCACCCCTCCACTTT.

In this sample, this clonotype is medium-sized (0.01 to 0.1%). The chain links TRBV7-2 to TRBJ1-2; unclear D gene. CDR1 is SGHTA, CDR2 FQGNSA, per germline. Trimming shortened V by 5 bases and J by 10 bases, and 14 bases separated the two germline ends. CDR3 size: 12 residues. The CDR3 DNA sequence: TGTGCCAGCAGCCCTCGATCCAGCAACTACACCTTC. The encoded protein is CASSPRSSNYTF.

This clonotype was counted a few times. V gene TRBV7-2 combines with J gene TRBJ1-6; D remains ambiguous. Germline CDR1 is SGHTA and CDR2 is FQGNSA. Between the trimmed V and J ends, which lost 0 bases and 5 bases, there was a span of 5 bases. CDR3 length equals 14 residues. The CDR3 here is CASSLAGDNSPLHF. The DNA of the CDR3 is TGTGCCAGCAGCTTAGCAGGCGATAATTCACCCCTCCACTTT.

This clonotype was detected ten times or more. The CDR3 sequence is CASSLAGVYGYTF. CDR3 DNA sequence: TGTGCCAGCAGTTTAGCAGGGGTGTATGGCTACACCTTC. This chain joins TRBV28 and TRBJ1-2, with D maybe TRBD1 (6 bases). Germline lookup yields CDR1 MDHEN and CDR2 SYDVKM. The CDR3 is made up of 13 amino acids. Trimming pared 2 bases from V and 5 bases from J, leaving 9 bases between.

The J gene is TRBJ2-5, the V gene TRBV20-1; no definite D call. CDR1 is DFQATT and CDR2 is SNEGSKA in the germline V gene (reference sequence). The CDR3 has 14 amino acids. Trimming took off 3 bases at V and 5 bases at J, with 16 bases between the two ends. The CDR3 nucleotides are TGCAGTGCTAGGGCTACCGTGGGGATGGAGACCCAGTACTTC. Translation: CSARATVGMETQYF.

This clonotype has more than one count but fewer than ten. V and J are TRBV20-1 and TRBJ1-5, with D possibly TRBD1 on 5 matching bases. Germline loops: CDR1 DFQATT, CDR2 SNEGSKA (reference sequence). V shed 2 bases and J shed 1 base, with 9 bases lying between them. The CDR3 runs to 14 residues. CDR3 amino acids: CSARRAGSNQPQHF. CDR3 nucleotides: TGCAGTGCTAGAAGGGCAGGGAGCAATCAGCCCCAGCATTTT.

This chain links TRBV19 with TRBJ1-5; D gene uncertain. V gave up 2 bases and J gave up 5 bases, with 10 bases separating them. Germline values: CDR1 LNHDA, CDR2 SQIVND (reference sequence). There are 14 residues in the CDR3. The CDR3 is CASSISEGYQPQHF. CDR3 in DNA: TGTGCCAGTAGTATAAGCGAGGGCTATCAGCCCCAGCATTTT.

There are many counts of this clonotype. This chain's CDR3 is CASSFSRGETQYF. For the CDR3, the DNA is TGTGCCAGCAGCTTCAGCAGGGGCGAGACCCAGTACTTC. This chain connects TRBV11-2 to TRBJ2-5; tentatively, D is TRBD1 (6 bases). V was cut by 3 bases and J by 5 bases, with 10 bases left in between. The CDR3 sequence is 13 residues long. Germline V gene sequence: CDR1 SGHAT, CDR2 FQNNGV.

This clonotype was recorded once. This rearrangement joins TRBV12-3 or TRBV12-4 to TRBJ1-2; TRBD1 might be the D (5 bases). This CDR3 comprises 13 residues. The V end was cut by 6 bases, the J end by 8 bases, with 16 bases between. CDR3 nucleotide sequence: TGTGCCAGCAGCGCCGGGGCCATGGCAGGCTACACCTTC. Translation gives CASSAGAMAGYTF.

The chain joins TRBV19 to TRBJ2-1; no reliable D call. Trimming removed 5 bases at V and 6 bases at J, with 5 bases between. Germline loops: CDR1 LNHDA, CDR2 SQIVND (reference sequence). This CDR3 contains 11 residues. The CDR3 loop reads CASSYTNEQFF. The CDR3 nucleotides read TGTGCCAGTAGTTATACCAATGAGCAGTTCTTC.

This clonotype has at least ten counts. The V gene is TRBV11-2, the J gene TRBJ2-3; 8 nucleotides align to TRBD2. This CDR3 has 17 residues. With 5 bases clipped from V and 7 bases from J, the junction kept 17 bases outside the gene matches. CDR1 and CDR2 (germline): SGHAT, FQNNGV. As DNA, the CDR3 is TGTGCCAGCAGCACCCCCCGGACGGGTAGCGGGAAAAATACGCAGTATTTT. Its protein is CASSTPRTGSGKNTQYF.

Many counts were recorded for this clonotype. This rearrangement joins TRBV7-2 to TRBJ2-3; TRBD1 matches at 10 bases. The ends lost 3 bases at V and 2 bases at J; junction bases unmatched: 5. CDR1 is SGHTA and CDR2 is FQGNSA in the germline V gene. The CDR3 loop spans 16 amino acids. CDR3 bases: TGTGCCAGCAGCTTGACAGGGGGCATTTTCACAGATACGCAGTATTTT. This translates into CASSLTGGIFTDTQYF.

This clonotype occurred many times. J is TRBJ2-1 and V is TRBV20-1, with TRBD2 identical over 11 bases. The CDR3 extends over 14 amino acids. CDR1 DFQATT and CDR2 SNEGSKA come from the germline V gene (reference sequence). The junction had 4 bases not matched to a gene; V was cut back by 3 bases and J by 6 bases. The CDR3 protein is CSARLAGGLNEQFF. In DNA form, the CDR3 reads TGCAGTGCTAGGTTAGCGGGGGGGCTCAATGAGCAGTTCTTC.

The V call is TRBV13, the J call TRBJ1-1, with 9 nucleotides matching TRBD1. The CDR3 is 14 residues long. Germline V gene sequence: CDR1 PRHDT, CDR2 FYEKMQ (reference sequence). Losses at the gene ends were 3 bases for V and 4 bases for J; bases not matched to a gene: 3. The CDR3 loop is CASSFGTGITEAFF. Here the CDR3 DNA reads TGTGCCAGCAGCTTTGGGACAGGGATCACTGAAGCTTTCTTT.

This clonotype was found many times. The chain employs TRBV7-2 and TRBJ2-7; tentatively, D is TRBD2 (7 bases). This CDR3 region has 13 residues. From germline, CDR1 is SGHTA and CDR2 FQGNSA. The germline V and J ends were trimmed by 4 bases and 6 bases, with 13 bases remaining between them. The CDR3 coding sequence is TGTGCCAGCAGCTCCAGAGGGGGGGGCGAGCAGTACTTC. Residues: CASSSRGGGEQYF.

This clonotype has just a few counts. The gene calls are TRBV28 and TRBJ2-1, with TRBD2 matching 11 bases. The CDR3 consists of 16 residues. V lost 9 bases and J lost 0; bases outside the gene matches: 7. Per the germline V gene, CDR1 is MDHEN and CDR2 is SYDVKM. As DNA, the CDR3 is TGTGCCAGTCAGCTGACTAGCGGGACCTCCTACAATGAGCAGTTCTTC. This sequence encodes CASQLTSGTSYNEQFF.